These 14 T cell receptor beta chains share one sample of origin, sequenced in a study of blood T cell repertoires in COVID-19. Profiling relied on immunoSEQ multiplex PCR, and the TCRdb table lists in-frame clones only, not all of them. The repertoire includes about 170,000 clones, roughly nine tenths of them detected once, and roughly 9.7% sits in the top ten. Material for sequencing was peripheral blood. These receptors came from a woman aged 55-70 years with COVID-19, enrolled during active disease.

The rearrangement joins TRBV11-3 to TRBJ2-5; weak D call: TRBD1 (6 bases). This CDR3 has 15 amino acids. Trimming left V 7 bases short and J 2 bases short, with 17 bases between. Germline V lookup: CDR1 SGHNT, CDR2 YENEEA. In nucleotides, the CDR3 is TGTGCCAGCAACCCGAGGGGGTCTGAACAAGAGACCCAGTACTTC. This translates into CASNPRGSEQETQYF.

V and J are TRBV21-1 and TRBJ1-5; TRBD1 is the table's D call, not checked against the DNA. TRBV21-1 is annotated as a pseudogene. The CDR3 contains 15 residues. The CDR3 region is CASSKEGDKSQPQHF. As DNA, the CDR3 is TGTGCCAGCAGCAAAGAGGGGGACAAGAGTCAGCCCCAGCATTTT.

The V gene is TRBV5-1, the J gene TRBJ1-6, with D perhaps matching TRBD1 (5 bases). The V and J ends lost 4 bases and 1 base respectively, with 15 bases between them. The CDR3 has 17 residues. Germline values: CDR1 SGHRS, CDR2 YFSETQ. CDR3 DNA: TGCGCCAGCAGCCCGGTCCTGACAGAGTCCTATAATTCACCCCTCCACTTT. It translates to CASSPVLTESYNSPLHF.

The V call is TRBV14, the J call TRBJ2-1; a weak D match, TRBD2 (5 bases). Looked up from germline, CDR1 is SGHDN and CDR2 is FVKESK. The CDR3 spans 14 residues. Trimming removed 4 bases at V and 4 bases at J, with 11 bases between. In DNA form, the CDR3 reads TGTGCCAGCAGCCCCGGGGTAGGGTACAATGAGCAGTTCTTC. This encodes CASSPGVGYNEQFF.

This clone was detected only a few times. CDR3 nucleotides: TGTGCCTGGGGACAGGGTGACACTGAAGCTTTCTTT. Residues: CAWGQGDTEAFF. The chain uses TRBV30 and TRBJ1-1; TRBD1 matches 8 bases. Looked up from germline, CDR1 is GTSNPN and CDR2 is SVGIG (reference sequence). The J segment lost 3 bases and the V segment lost 5 bases, leaving 2 bases of the junction unmatched. This CDR3 region has 12 residues.

This sequence joins TRBV7-9 and TRBJ2-3, with D possibly being TRBD2 (6 bases). Germline CDR1 SEHNR, CDR2 FQNEAQ (reference sequence). Trimming stripped 5 bases from V and 6 bases from J, with 21 bases between. The CDR3 length is 16 residues. CDR3 residues: CASSPRAGFNLDTQYF. Written as DNA, the CDR3 is TGTGCCAGCAGCCCGAGGGCGGGATTTAACTTGGATACGCAGTATTTT.

The V gene is TRBV28, the J gene TRBJ2-7; unclear D gene. Germline V lookup: CDR1 MDHEN, CDR2 SYDVKM. V lost 5 bases, J lost 3 bases, and 8 bases lay in between. CDR3 length: 12 residues. This CDR3 reads CASSTTRYEQYF. CDR3 coding DNA: TGTGCCAGCAGTACGACACGCTACGAGCAGTACTTC.

The J gene is TRBJ1-5, the V gene TRBV6-5; tentative D call: TRBD1 (6 bases). CDR1 and CDR2 from the germline V gene are MNHEY and SVGAGI. The CDR3 is 15 residues long. Trimming shortened V by 0 bases and J by 4 bases, and 10 bases separated the two germline ends. The CDR3 spells CASSYSRGTNQPQHF. In DNA form, the CDR3 reads TGTGCCAGCAGTTACTCGAGGGGGACGAATCAGCCCCAGCATTTT.

The CDR3: CSVQLAGSGEQYF. The CDR3, as DNA: TGCAGCGTACAACTAGCGGGAAGTGGGGAGCAGTACTTC. V is TRBV29-1 and J is TRBJ2-7; 10 nucleotides agree with TRBD2. The CDR3 length is 13 residues. V was pared by 6 bases and J by 7 bases, with 9 bases of the junction left unmatched. CDR1 and CDR2 (germline): SQVTM, ANQGSEA.

The CDR3 coding sequence is TGTGCCAGCAGTTACTTGGACAGGGATTACAATGAGCAGTTCTTC. Translated: CASSYLDRDYNEQFF. This rearrangement joins TRBV6-2 or TRBV6-3 to TRBJ2-1; TRBD1 agrees at 8 bases. V shed 1 base, J shed 4 bases, and the junction held 3 bases outside the gene matches. This CDR3 is 15 amino acids long. Germline loops: CDR1 MNHEY, CDR2 SVGEGT.

The chain recombines TRBV3-1 (or the pseudogene TRBV3-2) with TRBJ2-3, with 12 bases that match TRBD2. Germline assignment: CDR1 LGHDT and CDR2 YNNKEL (reference sequence). This CDR3 contains 17 residues. Trimming cost V 3 bases and J 5 bases; bases outside gene matches: 9. The CDR3 DNA follows: TGTGCCAGCAGCCAGTCAGCGGAACTAGCGGGAGGAGATACGCAGTATTTT. It yields the protein CASSQSAELAGGDTQYF.

The V and J genes are TRBV4-3 and TRBJ2-1, with D unresolved. Germline V gives CDR1 LGHNA, CDR2 YSLEER. This CDR3 comprises 14 residues. The V and J ends lost 1 base and 9 bases respectively, with 13 bases between them. The CDR3 protein is CASSQGSQLGEQFF. Written as DNA, the CDR3 is TGCGCCAGCAGCCAAGGGAGTCAGTTAGGTGAGCAGTTCTTC.

This sequence joins TRBV27 and TRBJ2-7; perhaps TRBD1 as D (5 bases). The ends were cut back, 5 bases at V and 4 bases at J, with 9 bases in the middle. Germline V lookup: CDR1 MNHEY, CDR2 SMNVEV (reference sequence). The CDR3 covers 12 residues. CDR3 sequence reads: CASSGRDYEQYF. Written as DNA, the CDR3 is TGTGCCAGCAGTGGCAGGGATTACGAGCAGTACTTC.

The V call is TRBV29-1, the J call TRBJ2-7; D might be TRBD1 (6 bases). Germline V lookup: CDR1 SQVTM, CDR2 ANQGSEA. Trimming shortened V by 0 bases and J by 0 bases, and 9 bases separated the two germline ends. CDR3 length: 14 amino acids. The CDR3 DNA is TGCAGCGTTGAAGATAGGGGGAGCTCCTACGAGCAGTACTTC. It codes for CSVEDRGSSYEQYF.